Shown below are 24 T cell receptor beta chains from a single sample sequenced in a study of PD-1 blockade in classical Hodgkin lymphoma. All trial patients relapsed after autologous stem cell transplantation. Purified CD4+ T cells were obtained from thawed PBMCs through magnetic negative selection. Generated by immunoSEQ multiplex PCR, the TCRdb table keeps only in-frame clones and is missing some. Here the sample spans roughly 7,400 clones, 80% being singletons. The sample here was CD4+ T cells from blood, taken at baseline. Receptors were obtained from a human donor with classical Hodgkin lymphoma.

The chain is built from TRBV19 and TRBJ2-4, with TRBD2 identical over 13 bases. V was pared by 5 bases and J by 3 bases, with 7 bases of the junction left unmatched. From germline, CDR1 is LNHDA and CDR2 SQIVND (reference sequence). The CDR3 is made up of 17 amino acids. The CDR3 nucleotides read TGTGCCAGTAGTTTTGGGACTAGCGGGACTGTCAAAAACATTCAGTACTTC. Translated, it gives CASSFGTSGTVKNIQYF.

This chain joins TRBV11-2 and TRBJ2-1; D is undetermined. V dropped 3 bases and J dropped 0 bases, with 12 bases sitting between them. The CDR3 is 16 residues long. Germline V CDR1 and CDR2: SGHAT, FQNNGV. In DNA form, the CDR3 reads TGTGCCAGCAGCTTGTGGCCTTCAAGCTCCTACAATGAGCAGTTCTTC. It yields the protein CASSLWPSSSYNEQFF.

The gene calls are TRBV7-7 and TRBJ2-3; the D gene is possibly TRBD2 (6 bases). Trimming cost V 1 base and J 3 bases, with 14 bases left between them. This CDR3 has 16 residues. Germline CDR1 reads SSHAT; CDR2 reads FNYEAQ (reference sequence). The CDR3 DNA sequence: TGTGCCAGCAGCTTAGGGGGGGTGGGCCCGACAGATACGCAGTATTTT. This translates into CASSLGGVGPTDTQYF.

The chain carries TRBV6-1 and TRBJ2-3; TRBD1 or TRBD2 may be the D gene (6 bases each). The CDR3 extends over 13 amino acids. Trimming took 4 bases from V and 4 from J, leaving 9 bases between them. Germline V lookup: CDR1 MNHNS, CDR2 SASEGT. As DNA, the CDR3 is TGTGCCAGCAGTGCCGGGGGCCCAGATACGCAGTATTTT. Protein sequence: CASSAGGPDTQYF.

The chain links TRBV5-1 to TRBJ2-3; D assignment may be TRBD1 or TRBD2 (5 bases each). The germline V gene encodes CDR1 SGHRS and CDR2 YFSETQ. The V end lost 3 bases, the J end lost 5 bases, and 10 bases lay between the germline ends. The CDR3 loop spans 13 amino acids. CDR3 coding DNA: TGCGCCAGCAGCTGGGACCCTGGAGATACGCAGTATTTT. Translated, it gives CASSWDPGDTQYF.

The V gene is TRBV19, the J gene TRBJ2-7; 9 bases are a match to TRBD1. The CDR3 spans 17 residues. Germline values: CDR1 LNHDA, CDR2 SQIVND (reference sequence). The ends lost 3 bases at V and 3 bases at J; junction bases unmatched: 12. CDR3 sequence (DNA): TGTGCCAGTAGTATTAGGGGAGCCGGGACAGGGATCTACGAGCAGTACTTC. Its protein product is CASSIRGAGTGIYEQYF.

CDR3 protein: CASSADNYEQYF. The CDR3 bases are TGTGCCAGCAGTGCGGACAACTACGAGCAGTACTTC. This chain links TRBV2 with TRBJ2-7; weak D call: TRBD1 (5 bases). V was clipped by 4 bases and J by 3 bases, with 7 bases between them. Germline lookup yields CDR1 SNHLY and CDR2 FYNNEI. The CDR3 loop spans 12 amino acids.

The chain employs TRBV6-6 and TRBJ2-1; 8 bases map to TRBD2. After removal of 5 bases from V and 8 bases from J, the junction contained 11 bases not matched to a gene. The CDR3 contains 15 residues. In germline, CDR1 is MNHNY, CDR2 SVGAGI (reference sequence). The CDR3 DNA is TGTGCCAGCAGTCCGGGACTAGGGGTCCACTATGAGCAGTTCTTC. This encodes CASSPGLGVHYEQFF.

This sequence joins TRBV6-6 and TRBJ2-1; possibly TRBD1 for D (7 bases). Germline values: CDR1 MNHNY, CDR2 SVGAGI (reference sequence). This CDR3 region has 15 residues. Trimming shortened V by 6 bases and J by 5 bases, and 17 bases separated the two germline ends. The CDR3 bases are TGTGCCAGCAGACTATGGACAGGAGGGCACAATGAGCAGTTCTTC. This gives the protein CASRLWTGGHNEQFF.

The chain carries TRBV7-9 and TRBJ2-5, with 7 bases lining up with TRBD2. The CDR3 is 15 residues long. Germline values: CDR1 SEHNR, CDR2 FQNEAQ (reference sequence). V shed 1 base and J 1 base; nucleotides not matched to a gene: 3. The DNA of the CDR3 is TGTGCCAGCAGCTTAGGGACTAGTGGCCAAGAGACCCAGTACTTC. Translated: CASSLGTSGQETQYF.

This clone was counted once. The gene calls are TRBV6-6 and TRBJ2-3; 7 bases line up with TRBD2. The germline gives CDR1 MNHNY, CDR2 SVGAGI (reference sequence). The V and J ends lost 5 bases and 4 bases, in that order; junction bases with no gene match: 9. The CDR3 loop spans 15 amino acids. The CDR3 loop reads CASSQRTSWSDTQYF. CDR3 in DNA: TGTGCCAGCAGTCAGCGGACTAGTTGGTCAGATACGCAGTATTTT.

The chain has TRBV5-4 and TRBJ1-1; possibly TRBD1 for D (5 bases). Trimming left V 4 bases short and J 2 bases short, with 18 bases between. Germline CDR1 is SGHNT and CDR2 is YYREEE (reference sequence). The length of the CDR3 is 16 residues. CDR3 nucleotides: TGTGCCAGCAGCCGGATGTCGGGGGGTGGAAACACTGAAGCTTTCTTT. As protein: CASSRMSGGGNTEAFF.

The chain recombines TRBV7-4 with TRBJ1-5, with D perhaps TRBD1 (6 bases). This CDR3 comprises 15 residues. Germline loops: CDR1 SGHVT, CDR2 SQSDAQ. V was shortened by 1 base and J by 2 bases, with 9 bases between the two germline ends. The CDR3 here is CASSLVGGRNQPQHF. In nucleotides, the CDR3 is TGTGCCAGCAGCTTAGTAGGGGGTCGCAATCAGCCCCAGCATTTT.

V usage is TRBV21-1 and J usage is TRBJ2-7; the D call in the table, TRBD2, was not verified against the DNA. TRBV21-1 is labeled a pseudogene. The CDR3 consists of 16 residues. The DNA of the CDR3 is TGTGCCAGCAGCCGTCACACGGAGCCCTCCCTCTACGAGCAGTACTTC. Translation: CASSRHTEPSLYEQYF.

The V gene is TRBV11-2, the J gene TRBJ2-1; 8 nucleotides match TRBD1. CDR1 is SGHAT, CDR2 FQNNGV, per germline. The V gene end was trimmed by 2 bases and the J gene end by 6 bases; junction bases not matched to a gene: 9. CDR3 length equals 16 residues. The CDR3 DNA reads TGTGCCAGCAGCTTACAACTGGCAGGGGGCTTCAATGAGCAGTTCTTC. Its protein is CASSLQLAGGFNEQFF. Full variable domain (missing parts from reference TRBV11-2 and TRBJ2-1): EAGVAQSPRYKIIEKRQSVAFWCNPISGHATLYWYQQILGQGPKLLIQFQNNGVVDDSQLPKDRFSAERLKGVDSTLKIQPAKLEDSAVYLCASSLQLAGGFNEQFFGPGTRLTVL.

This clone was seen more than once but under ten times. This chain joins TRBV9 and TRBJ2-2; 13 positions match TRBD2. CDR3 length equals 17 residues. Trimming took 0 bases from V and 7 from J; bases not matched to a gene: 6. Germline V lookup: CDR1 SGDLS, CDR2 YYNGEE. CDR3: CASSVGLAGGFGGELFF. The CDR3 DNA is TGTGCCAGCAGCGTAGGACTAGCGGGAGGTTTCGGCGGGGAGCTGTTTTTT.

The rearrangement links TRBV15 to TRBJ2-7; D not resolved. The germline V and J ends were trimmed by 3 bases and 3 bases, with 6 bases remaining between them. CDR1 is LNHNV, CDR2 YYDKDF, per germline (reference sequence). The CDR3 length is 12 residues. This chain's CDR3 is CATSRDSYEQYF. CDR3 nucleotide sequence: TGTGCCACCAGCAGGGATAGCTACGAGCAGTACTTC.

This chain uses TRBV4-1 with TRBJ2-3; tentatively, D is TRBD2 (6 bases). The germline V gene has CDR1 MGHRA and CDR2 YSYEKL. V shed 4 bases and J shed 0 bases, with 17 bases lying between them. This CDR3 comprises 17 residues. The CDR3 spells CASSLRGLAPSTDTQYF. CDR3 nucleotide sequence: TGCGCCAGCAGCCTGCGGGGCCTAGCGCCTAGCACAGATACGCAGTATTTT.

CDR3 DNA: TGTGCCAGCAGCTTGGCCGGGGGAAACATTCAGTACTTC. It is translated as CASSLAGGNIQYF. V gene TRBV5-4 combines with J gene TRBJ2-4; the D gene is possibly TRBD2 (6 bases). The V end was cut by 0 bases, the J end by 6 bases, with 7 bases between. The length of the CDR3 is 13 residues. CDR1 and CDR2 from the germline V gene are SGHNT and YYREEE (reference sequence).

The V call is TRBV28, the J call TRBJ2-7, with 9 bases lining up with TRBD2. The J segment lost 4 bases and the V segment lost 7 bases, leaving 11 bases of the junction unmatched. Germline V gene data show CDR1 as MDHEN and CDR2 as SYDVKM. The CDR3 contains 15 residues. The CDR3: CASMRSLAGVYEQYF. DNA of the CDR3: TGTGCCAGCATGAGGTCTTTAGCGGGAGTTTACGAGCAGTACTTC.

The chain joins TRBV11-3 to TRBJ2-1; 7 nucleotides align to TRBD1. V lost 5 bases and J lost 0; bases outside the gene matches: 7. Looked up from germline, CDR1 is SGHNT and CDR2 is YENEEA. There are 16 residues in the CDR3. The DNA of the CDR3 is TGTGCCAGCAGCCTACAGGGGCAGAGCTCCTACAATGAGCAGTTCTTC. Its translation is CASSLQGQSSYNEQFF.

The CDR3: CASSRTGLSSGNEQFF. The CDR3, as DNA: TGTGCCAGTAGCAGGACGGGACTCTCGTCGGGCAATGAGCAGTTCTTC. V and J are TRBV19 and TRBJ2-1; possible D gene TRBD2, 6 bases. CDR3 length: 16 residues. Germline loops: CDR1 LNHDA, CDR2 SQIVND (reference sequence). Trimming shortened V by 6 bases and J by 6 bases, and 21 bases separated the two germline ends.

The rearrangement links TRBV11-2 to TRBJ2-2, with D tentatively TRBD1 (5 bases). The CDR3 consists of 17 residues. V was clipped by 6 bases and J by 5 bases, with 22 bases between them. Germline CDR1 and CDR2: SGHAT and FQNNGV. The CDR3 nucleotides are TGTGCCAGCAGTCATAGTCAGACAGTACCGAGGACCGGGGAGCTGTTTTTT. This codes for CASSHSQTVPRTGELFF. Complete variable domain (other parts from reference TRBV11-2 and TRBJ2-2): EAGVAQSPRYKIIEKRQSVAFWCNPISGHATLYWYQQILGQGPKLLIQFQNNGVVDDSQLPKDRFSAERLKGVDSTLKIQPAKLEDSAVYLCASSHSQTVPRTGELFFGEGSRLTVL.

In its sample, this clone was seen once. This chain joins TRBV4-1 and TRBJ2-6, with D possibly called TRBD1 or TRBD2 (5 bases each). Per the germline V gene, CDR1 is MGHRA and CDR2 is YSYEKL. The CDR3 covers 16 residues. V was shortened by 1 base and J by 2 bases, with 9 bases between the two germline ends. The CDR3 region has the DNA TGCGCCAGCAGCCAAGCGGGGACGGCTGGGGCCAACGTCCTGACTTTC. It is translated as CASSQAGTAGANVLTF.